This T cell receptor (beta chain) was sequenced in a study of neurological immune-mediated disorders. Study-level information: Secondary progressive disease was present in 3, and relapsing-remitting disease in approximately 30, of the approximately 35 multiple sclerosis patients.

Over 160 million TCR-beta sequences, together covering 15-18 subjects, were produced by every individual sequencing run that was carried out. TCRdb itself ran the 5' RACE reads through MiXCR, one entry per CDR3 protein. The sample yields approximately 52,000 distinct CDR3 sequences, approximately 3.5% seen once. CDR1 and CDR2 (germline): SGHNT, YYREEE (reference sequence). The CDR3 has 16 amino acids. V lost 1 base, J lost 5 bases, and 17 bases lay in between. In its sample, this clonotype was seen many times. The chain links TRBV5-4 to TRBJ2-3; D tentatively fits TRBD1 or TRBD2 (6 bases each). The origin of this receptor is a man aged 35 to 55 with multiple sclerosis. Specimen: PBMCs. DNA of the CDR3: TGTGCCAGCAGCTTGCCGCCTGGGGGGCCGGAAGATACGCAGTATTTT. Its protein product is CASSLPPGGPEDTQYF. Combining the CDR3 with reference TRBV5-4 and TRBJ2-3 gives the whole variable domain ETGVTQSPTHLIKTRGQQVTLRCSSQSGHNTVSWYQQALGQGPQFIFQYYREEENGRGNFPPRFSGLQFPNYSSELNVNALELDDSALYLCASSLPPGGPEDTQYFGPGTRLTVL.